This T cell receptor (beta chain) was captured by sequencing in a study of regulatory T cells in long-lasting Graves disease. Points from the study as a whole: When disease was persistent, TRBV28, TRBJ1-2 and TRBJ2-5 were the favored segments.

The time point here: newly diagnosed GD, antithyroid drugs for less than 3 months. PBMCs were the source of the RNA used for TCR sequencing. Germline V lookup: CDR1 DFQATT, CDR2 SNEGSKA (reference sequence). This CDR3 is built from 16 residues. V dropped 3 bases and J dropped 2 bases, with 18 bases sitting between them. As regards this clonotype: Its antigen is unidentified.

Relying on iRepertoire HTBI primers and Arm-PCR of CDR3 regions, the team built TCR beta libraries. In TCRdb, the multiplex PCR reads were re-called with MiXCR into one record per CDR3 protein. The sample records under 450,000 distinct CDR3 sequences, 16% being singletons. These same data were also listed under a study on T cells in Graves' hyperthyroidism and ophthalmopathy.

V usage is TRBV20-1 and J usage is TRBJ2-3; weak D call: TRBD2 (6 bases). Specimen: peripheral blood mononuclear cells (PBMCs), collected at new diagnosis, from a patient treated with antithyroid drugs. This TCR came from a young woman with Graves disease. CDR3 in DNA: TGCAGTGCTAGGGTGAGACTAGTTGGGTTCACAGATACGCAGTATTTT. This translates into CSARVRLVGFTDTQYF.